This T cell receptor (beta chain) was sequenced during a study of T cell responses to AZD1222 COVID-19 vaccine. Study observations and caveats: Spike regions recognized by vaccine-associated CD4 TCRs spanned the protein, led by 160-218 and 743-854.

Notes on this clone: Its antigen remains unidentified.

Germline V gene data show CDR1 as SNHLY and CDR2 as FYNNEI. There are 16 residues in the CDR3. The V end lost 3 bases, the J end lost 1 base, and 10 bases lay between the germline ends. The protocol was immunoSEQ multiplex PCR, while the TCRdb copy is restricted to in-frame clones and leaves out a portion. The table lists approximately 100,000 clones, 85% of them singletons. Specimen: peripheral blood, collected 28 days after the second AZD1222 dose. The chain couples TRBV2 to TRBJ1-6; D may be TRBD1 (5 bases). The source of this sequence is an adult who received the AZD1222 COVID-19 vaccine. CDR3 amino acids: CASSEGVRSYNSPLHF. The CDR3, as DNA: TGTGCCAGCAGTGAGGGGGTTAGGTCCTATAATTCACCCCTCCACTTT.